Given below is one T cell receptor (beta chain) in context. These data originate in a study of control samples from healthy donors and cancer patients. Generated by immunoSEQ multiplex PCR, the TCRdb table keeps only in-frame clones and is missing some. This sample has under 200,000 clones; just over 85% occur once, and the top ten carry under 5%. The CDR3 length is 13 residues. V lost 6 bases, J lost 5 bases, and 2 bases stayed unmatched. Germline V gene lookup returns CDR1 SNHLY and CDR2 FYNNEI. What was sequenced was blood. The receptor comes from a woman aged 25 to 39 in good health. The V and J genes are TRBV2 and TRBJ1-5; 9 bases align to TRBD1. The CDR3 region is CASRGQGYQPQHF. The CDR3 nucleotides read TGTGCCAGCAGGGGACAGGGCTATCAGCCCCAGCATTTT.